This T cell receptor beta chain appears in the sequencing data of a study of molecular identifiers for immune sequencing clone quantification. Study-level results: Clones above 20 RNA copies contained over 98% of effector molecules and under 1% of naive molecules.

Germline lookup yields CDR1 MNHEY and CDR2 SVGAGI. The ends lost 10 bases at V and 4 bases at J; junction bases unmatched: 15. CDR3 length: 17 amino acids. In this sample, this clonotype turned up many times. Its matching antigen is unknown. Each CDR3 protein is one row after TCRdb ran MiXCR on the PCR reads. The table lists 20,000 or so distinct CDR3 sequences, under 25% of them singletons. This TCR was recovered from a human donor in good health. Some libraries in this study had Jurkat cell RNA spiked in. This chain joins TRBV6-5 and TRBJ2-1; 11 bases are a match to TRBD2. Sequencing was carried out using naive CD8+ T cells from blood, with Jurkat cell RNA spiked in. The subset here: FACS-sorted CD8+CD4-CCR7+CD45RA+ naive T cells. The CDR3 loop is CATALMAGTSGYNEQFF. The CDR3 DNA sequence: TGTGCCACCGCACTCATGGCCGGGACTAGCGGTTACAATGAGCAGTTCTTC.